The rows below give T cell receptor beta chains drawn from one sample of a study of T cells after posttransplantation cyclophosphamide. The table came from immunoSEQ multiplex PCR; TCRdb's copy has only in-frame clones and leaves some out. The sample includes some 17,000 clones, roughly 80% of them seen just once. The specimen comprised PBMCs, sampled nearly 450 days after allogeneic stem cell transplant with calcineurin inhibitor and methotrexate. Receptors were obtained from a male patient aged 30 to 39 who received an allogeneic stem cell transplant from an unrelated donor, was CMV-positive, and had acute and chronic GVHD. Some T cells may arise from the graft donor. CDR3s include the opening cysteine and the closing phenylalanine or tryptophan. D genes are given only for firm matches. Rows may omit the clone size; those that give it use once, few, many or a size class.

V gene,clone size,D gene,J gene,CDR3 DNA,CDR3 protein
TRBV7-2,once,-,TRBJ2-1,TGTGCCAGCAGCTTCGCGCCAGGGGCGGGCGAGCAGTTCTTC,CASSFAPGAGEQFF
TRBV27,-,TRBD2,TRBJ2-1,TGTGCCAGCAGTATCGGGACTAGCGGGACATATGAGCAGTTCTTC,CASSIGTSGTYEQFF
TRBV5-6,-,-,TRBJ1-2,TGTGCCAGCAGCTTGGCGGCAGGGCTACGATATGGCTACACCTTC,CASSLAAGLRYGYTF
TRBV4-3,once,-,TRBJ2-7,TGCGCCAGCAGCCCCTTACAGGGACCCTACGAGCAGTACTTC,CASSPLQGPYEQYF
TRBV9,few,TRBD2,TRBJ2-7,TGTGCCAGCAGGTCGACTAGCGGGGCTTACGAGCAGTACTTC,CASRSTSGAYEQYF
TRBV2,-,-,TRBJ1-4,TGTGCCAGCTGCCAGATGAGGGCAACTAATGAAAAACTGTTTTTT,CASCQMRATNEKLFF
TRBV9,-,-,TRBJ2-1,TGTGCCAGCAGCGTAGCTACGGGGGGGGTCCCCCGAGGGGGACAGGGCTACAATGAGCAGTTCTTC,CASSVATGGVPRGGQGYNEQFF
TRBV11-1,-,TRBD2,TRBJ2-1,TGTGCCAGCAGCTTCTCTAGAGCGGGAGGGCCCTACAATGAGCAGTTCTTC,CASSFSRAGGPYNEQFF
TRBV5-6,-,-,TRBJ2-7,TGTGCCAGCAGCTTGTTGTCAGGGGCGCCTCGGGAGCAGTACTTC,CASSLLSGAPREQYF
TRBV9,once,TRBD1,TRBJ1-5,TGTGCCAGCAGCGTGACAGGGGATAATCAGCCCCAGCATTTT,CASSVTGDNQPQHF
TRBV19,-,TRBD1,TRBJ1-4,TGTGCCAGTAGTATACCGGGACAGGGGGCAAGTGAAAAACTGTTTTTT,CASSIPGQGASEKLFF
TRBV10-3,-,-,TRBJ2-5,TGTGCCACCCTTGACTTCGAAGAGACCCAGTACTTC,CATLDFEETQYF
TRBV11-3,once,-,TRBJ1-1,TGTGCCAGCAGCTCCGCGGGTGCGGGTCCAGGAGAAGCTTTCTTT,CASSSAGAGPGEAFF
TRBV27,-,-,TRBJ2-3,TGTGCCAGCAGATTGAGGGGCACAGATACGCAGTATTTT,CASRLRGTDTQYF